What follows describes a single T cell receptor beta chain. TCRdb re-called the RT-PCR reads with MiXCR, one entry per CDR3 protein. The table includes about 960,000 distinct CDR3 sequences, approximately 19% detected once. Per germline, CDR1 LGHNA and CDR2 YSLEER. V lost 0 bases to trimming and J lost 0 bases, with 9 bases between them. The CDR3 has 16 residues. This entry belongs to a study of patients and donors after allogeneic stem cell transplantation. Sequencing was carried out using blood, either unsorted or a sorted T cell fraction (not recorded which). The receptor's source is a human donor who was either an allogeneic HSCT recipient or a stem cell or donor lymphocyte infusion donor (not recorded which). It is not recorded whose cells these are; they may come from a transplant donor. The gene calls are TRBV4-3 and TRBJ1-3; no definite D call. The CDR3 DNA sequence: TGCGCCAGCAGCCAAGAGGAGATCAACTCTGGAAACACCATATATTTT. Translated: CASSQEEINSGNTIYF.